These T cell receptor beta chains were read from a single sample in a study of T cells after yellow fever vaccination. From the 5' RACE reads, TCRdb called clonotypes with MiXCR, one entry per CDR3 protein. The data contain 4,500 to 6,500 distinct CDR3 sequences, about 6% of them singletons. The sequencing here drew on PBMCs, either bulk or a sorted T-cell subset (CD4+, CD8+, memory, or dextramer-sorted; not recorded which), taken less than 16 days after the first yellow fever vaccination. The receptors stem from a man aged 18 to 35 who received the YFV17D yellow fever vaccine. Both conserved end residues are part of each CDR3. D genes are given only for firm matches. Clone size is shown for a subset of rows, as once, few, many or a class of expanded clone.

abundance	d_gene	v_gene	j_gene	CDR3aa	CDR3nt
many	TRBD2	TRBV4-1	TRBJ2-5	CASSQGGTSGDQETQYF	TGCGCCAGCAGCCAAGGCGGGACTAGCGGGGACCAAGAGACCCAGTACTTC
many	NA	TRBV21-1	TRBJ1-2	CASSLDRNYGYTF	TGTGCCAGCAGCTTGGACAGGAACTATGGCTACACCTTC
many	NA	TRBV12-3/TRBV12-4	TRBJ2-3	CASSLGARTDTQYF	TGTGCCAGCAGTTTGGGGGCCCGCACAGATACGCAGTATTTT
many	TRBD1	TRBV12-3/TRBV12-4	TRBJ2-3	CASSRDRGRGDTQYF	TGTGCCAGCAGTCGGGACAGGGGGCGCGGAGATACGCAGTATTTT
many	TRBD2	TRBV27	TRBJ2-1	CASSSLTLLAGGRNVNEQFF	TGTGCCAGCAGTTCCCTCACCTTGTTAGCGGGGGGCAGGAACGTCAATGAGCAGTTCTTC
large	TRBD1	TRBV12-3/TRBV12-4	TRBJ1-3	CASRGFRQGGGNTIYF	TGTGCCAGCAGGGGATTTAGACAGGGTGGTGGAAACACCATATATTTT
many	NA	TRBV6-5	TRBJ2-2	CASSYGDPGELFF	TGTGCCAGCAGTTACGGGGATCCCGGGGAGCTGTTTTTT
many	NA	TRBV28	TRBJ2-5	CASSDVGAQETQYF	TGTGCCAGCAGTGATGTGGGAGCACAAGAGACCCAGTACTTC
many	TRBD2	TRBV7-2	TRBJ2-2	CASSFPGLALTTGELFF	TGTGCCAGCAGCTTCCCGGGACTAGCCTTAACTACCGGGGAGCTGTTTTTT
many	NA	TRBV7-3	TRBJ2-5	CASSLNWGETQYF	TGTGCCAGCAGCTTAAACTGGGGGGAGACCCAGTACTTC
many	NA	TRBV20-1	TRBJ2-1	CSASKSGDQPQFF	TGCAGTGCTAGTAAGTCGGGGGACCAGCCGCAGTTCTTC
NA	NA	TRBV5-6	TRBJ2-1	CARSPELRYNEQFF	TGTGCCAGGAGCCCCGAGCTCCGCTACAATGAGCAGTTCTTC
many	NA	TRBV7-9	TRBJ1-4	CASSLPSRGREKLFF	TGTGCCAGCAGCTTACCCTCCAGGGGCCGAGAAAAACTGTTTTTT
many	TRBD1	TRBV5-1	TRBJ2-1	CASSFLGTGGNEQFF	TGCGCCAGCAGCTTCCTCGGGACAGGGGGCAATGAGCAGTTCTTC
NA	NA	TRBV12-3/TRBV12-4	TRBJ2-7	CASSKRMPYEQYF	TGTGCCAGCAGCAAAAGGATGCCCTACGAGCAGTACTTC
many	NA	TRBV12-3/TRBV12-4	TRBJ2-3	CASRSSSPGTQYF	TGTGCCAGCAGGTCCTCTTCACCGGGTACGCAGTATTTT
few	NA	TRBV20-1	TRBJ1-5	CCARDRSRWRQGQPQHF	TGCTGTGCTAGAGATCGGTCTAGGTGGAGGCAGGGTCAGCCCCAGCATTTT
many	TRBD2	TRBV7-2	TRBJ2-5	CASSPSSGGARETQYF	TGTGCCAGCAGCCCAAGTAGCGGGGGGGCACGGGAGACCCAGTACTTC
NA	TRBD2	TRBV11-2	TRBJ2-3	CASSKIAGGHSAADTQYF	TGTGCCAGCAGTAAGATAGCGGGGGGCCATTCAGCGGCAGATACGCAGTATTTT
few	TRBD2	TRBV19	TRBJ2-1	CASSITAGDYNEQFF	TGTGCCAGTAGTATAACGGCGGGGGACTACAATGAGCAGTTCTTC
many	NA	TRBV20-1	TRBJ1-2	CSATQYYGYTF	TGCAGTGCTACACAATACTATGGCTACACCTTC
many	NA	TRBV5-1	TRBJ2-1	CASSLVILRVSYNEQFF	TGCGCCAGCAGCTTGGTCATCCTACGGGTCTCCTACAATGAGCAGTTCTTC
NA	TRBD1	TRBV13	TRBJ2-1	CARGPPGQHNEQFF	TGTGCCAGGGGCCCCCCGGGACAGCACAATGAGCAGTTCTTC
few	TRBD2	TRBV11-2	TRBJ2-7	CASSSGGGAYEQYF	TGTGCCAGCAGCTCGGGGGGGGGGGCCTACGAGCAGTACTTC
many	NA	TRBV7-6	TRBJ2-5	CASSLVHGQETQYF	TGTGCCAGCAGCTTAGTGCACGGACAAGAGACCCAGTACTTC
many	TRBD1	TRBV4-3	TRBJ1-2	CASSQVTGGSYGYTF	TGCGCCAGCAGCCAAGTAACAGGGGGAAGCTATGGCTACACCTTC
many	TRBD1	TRBV5-4	TRBJ1-5	CASSFGTDQPQHF	TGTGCCAGCAGCTTTGGGACAGATCAGCCCCAGCATTTT
many	NA	TRBV7-8	TRBJ1-6	CASSIGTGDNSPLHF	TGTGCCAGCAGCATAGGTACAGGAGATAATTCACCCCTCCACTTT
many	NA	TRBV7-9	TRBJ2-7	CASSLDAGQGTYEQYF	TGTGCCAGCAGCTTAGACGCCGGGCAGGGGACCTACGAGCAGTACTTC
many	TRBD1	TRBV5-1	TRBJ1-2	CASRGTANYGYTF	TGCGCCAGCAGGGGGACAGCTAACTATGGCTACACCTTC
many	TRBD1	TRBV7-7	TRBJ2-6	CASSRDRQGVLTF	TGTGCCAGCAGCCGGGACAGGCAGGGGGTCCTGACTTTC
many	TRBD2	TRBV30	TRBJ2-2	CASTGGQGGELFF	TGTGCCTCTACGGGGGGGCAAGGTGGGGAGCTGTTTTTT
many	NA	TRBV3-1	TRBJ2-7	CASSRGPPGRGPYEQYF	TGTGCCAGCAGCCGAGGCCCCCCGGGGCGAGGTCCCTACGAGCAGTACTTC
many	NA	TRBV7-9	TRBJ2-2	CASSSGDTGELFF	TGTGCCAGCAGCTCGGGGGACACCGGGGAGCTGTTTTTT
many	NA	TRBV12-3/TRBV12-4	TRBJ2-7	CASHTWGAGPYEQYF	TGTGCCAGCCATACCTGGGGGGCGGGGCCCTACGAGCAGTACTTC
large	NA	TRBV24-1	TRBJ2-5	CATSGWGEEETQYF	TGTGCCACCAGCGGATGGGGGGAGGAAGAGACCCAGTACTTC
many	NA	TRBV7-6	TRBJ1-5	CASSTRTANNQPQHF	TGTGCCAGCAGCACCCGGACAGCGAACAATCAGCCCCAGCATTTT
medium-sized	TRBD1	TRBV7-9	TRBJ2-7	CASSPRDSTYEQYF	TGTGCCAGCAGCCCCCGGGACAGTACCTACGAGCAGTACTTC
many	TRBD1	TRBV19	TRBJ1-1	CASSPPTGMNTEAFF	TGTGCCAGTAGTCCCCCGACAGGGATGAACACTGAAGCTTTCTTT
many	TRBD1	TRBV4-3	TRBJ2-2	CASSLGQSNTGELFF	TGCGCCAGCAGCCTGGGACAGTCGAACACCGGGGAGCTGTTTTTT